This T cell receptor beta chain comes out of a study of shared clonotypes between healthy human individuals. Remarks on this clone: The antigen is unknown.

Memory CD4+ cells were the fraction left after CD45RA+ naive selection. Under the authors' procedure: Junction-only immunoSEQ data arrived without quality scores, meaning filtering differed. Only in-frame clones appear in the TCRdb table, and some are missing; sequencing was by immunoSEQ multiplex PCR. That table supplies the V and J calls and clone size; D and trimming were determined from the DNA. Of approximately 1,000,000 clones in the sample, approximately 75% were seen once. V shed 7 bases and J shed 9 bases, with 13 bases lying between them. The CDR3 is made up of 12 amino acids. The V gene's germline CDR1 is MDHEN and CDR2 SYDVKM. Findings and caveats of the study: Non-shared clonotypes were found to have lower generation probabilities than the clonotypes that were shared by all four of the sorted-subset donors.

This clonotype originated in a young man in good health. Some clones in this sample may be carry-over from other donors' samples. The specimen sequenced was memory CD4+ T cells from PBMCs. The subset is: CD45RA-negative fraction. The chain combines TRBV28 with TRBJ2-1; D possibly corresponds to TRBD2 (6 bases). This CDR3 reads CASTTGGPEQFF. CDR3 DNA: TGTGCCAGCACCACCGGGGGACCTGAGCAGTTCTTC.